One T cell receptor (beta chain) is described in this entry. The sample originates from a study of control samples from healthy donors and cancer patients. Germline CDR1 LNHDA, CDR2 SQIVND (reference sequence). The CDR3 is 14 residues long. The V end lost 7 bases, the J end lost 0 bases, and 10 bases lay between the germline ends. The table came from immunoSEQ multiplex PCR; TCRdb's copy has only in-frame clones and leaves some out. Here the sample spans some 120,000 clones, about 93% being singletons. The specimen sequenced was blood. This receptor was identified in a man aged 25-45 years in good health. The gene calls are TRBV19 and TRBJ1-3, with a possible D match to TRBD1 (5 bases). CDR3 amino acids: CASIRGISGNTIYF. The DNA of the CDR3 is TGTGCCAGTATACGGGGGATCTCTGGAAACACCATATATTTT. The entire variable domain, with the rest obtained from reference TRBV19 and TRBJ1-3, is as follows: DGGITQSPKYLFRKEGQNVTLSCEQNLNHDAMYWYRQDPGQGLRLIYYSQIVNDFQKGDIAEGYSVSREKKESFPLTVTSAQKNPTAFYLCASIRGISGNTIYFGEGSWLTVV.